A single sample is the source of the 30 T cell receptor beta chains below, sequenced in a study of OX40 agonist ivuxolimab in advanced cancers. The table came from immunoSEQ multiplex PCR; TCRdb's copy has only in-frame clones and leaves some out. This sample carries 80,000 to 100,000 clones, roughly 88% of them seen once, and the ten largest clones take around 1.5%. The sample consisted of CD4+ or CD8+ T cells sorted from blood, taken in a trial of the OX40 agonist ivuxolimab. These receptors were taken from an adult with an advanced solid tumor such as melanoma, head and neck, liver or kidney cancer.

CDR3 residues: CASSVQGSYGYTF. The CDR3 nucleotides read TGTGCCAGCAGCGTACAGGGAAGTTATGGCTACACCTTC. This sequence joins TRBV9 and TRBJ1-2, with D tentatively TRBD1 (5 bases). Trimming took off 1 base at V and 5 bases at J, with 9 bases between the two ends. Germline lookup yields CDR1 SGDLS and CDR2 YYNGEE. The CDR3 totals 13 residues.

The rearrangement links TRBV18 to TRBJ2-7, with TRBD1 matching 7 bases. The CDR3 has 13 amino acids. Germline assignment: CDR1 KGHSH and CDR2 LQKENI. The V and J ends lost 3 bases and 3 bases, in that order; junction bases with no gene match: 2. The CDR3 nucleotides are TGTGCCAGCTCACCCTGGGACAGCTACGAGCAGTACTTC. Residues: CASSPWDSYEQYF.

The chain links TRBV11-2 to TRBJ2-3, with D tentatively TRBD2 (5 bases). V was shortened by 5 bases and J by 3 bases, with 9 bases between the two germline ends. This CDR3 region has 13 residues. CDR1 SGHAT and CDR2 FQNNGV come from the germline V gene. The CDR3 DNA follows: TGTGCCAGCAGCAGACTACAGACAGATACGCAGTATTTT. Translated: CASSRLQTDTQYF.

In nucleotides, the CDR3 is TGCGCCAGCAGCCACCCGGGAGGGGCGCGAGGAGAGCAGTACTTC. Translation: CASSHPGGARGEQYF. The chain combines TRBV4-1 with TRBJ2-7, with 8 positions matching TRBD2. Germline CDR1 reads MGHRA; CDR2 reads YSYEKL. The V gene end was trimmed by 3 bases and the J gene end by 7 bases; junction bases not matched to a gene: 11. The CDR3 is 15 amino acids.

This chain links TRBV7-3 with TRBJ2-1; 7 bases align to TRBD1. The CDR3 sequence is 14 residues long. J gave up 4 bases and V 5 bases, and 5 bases lay outside the gene matches. The V gene's germline CDR1 is SGHTA and CDR2 FQGTGA. The CDR3 region is CASSIPTGYNEQFF. In DNA, the CDR3 is TGTGCCAGCAGCATACCGACAGGGTACAATGAGCAGTTCTTC.

V and J are TRBV11-2 and TRBJ2-2; TRBD2 matches at 9 bases. Germline CDR1 SGHAT, CDR2 FQNNGV. V shed 1 base and J 4 bases; nucleotides not matched to a gene: 7. The length of the CDR3 is 17 residues. Written as DNA, the CDR3 is TGTGCCAGCAGCTTAGTCTTGCGGGAGGGCCTCACCGGGGAGCTGTTTTTT. Amino acid sequence: CASSLVLREGLTGELFF. The full variable domain, completed using reference TRBV11-2 and TRBJ2-2, is EAGVAQSPRYKIIEKRQSVAFWCNPISGHATLYWYQQILGQGPKLLIQFQNNGVVDDSQLPKDRFSAERLKGVDSTLKIQPAKLEDSAVYLCASSLVLREGLTGELFFGEGSRLTVL.

The chain combines TRBV19 with TRBJ2-5; D unresolved. Trimming pared 9 bases from V and 8 bases from J, leaving 7 bases between. The CDR3 spans 9 residues. Germline V lookup: CDR1 LNHDA, CDR2 SQIVND (reference sequence). The CDR3 loop is CARVPTQYF. DNA for the CDR3: TGTGCCAGAGTACCAACCCAGTACTTC. Full variable domain (remainder filled in from reference TRBV19 and TRBJ2-5): DGGITQSPKYLFRKEGQNVTLSCEQNLNHDAMYWYRQDPGQGLRLIYYSQIVNDFQKGDIAEGYSVSREKKESFPLTVTSAQKNPTAFYLCARVPTQYFGPGTRLLVL.

This clone was picked up one time. The gene calls are TRBV7-3 and TRBJ2-3; perhaps TRBD2 as D (5 bases). The CDR3 runs 15 residues. The V end was cut by 5 bases, the J end by 0 bases, with 12 bases between. Germline lookup yields CDR1 SGHTA and CDR2 FQGTGA. CDR3 sequence reads: CASSLGVVSTDTQYF. In nucleotides, the CDR3 is TGTGCCAGCAGCCTCGGGGTTGTAAGCACAGATACGCAGTATTTT.

The chain uses TRBV6-5 and TRBJ2-2; maybe TRBD1 (6 bases). The V gene's germline CDR1 is MNHEY and CDR2 SVGAGI. Trimming took off 5 bases at V and 0 bases at J, with 10 bases between the two ends. CDR3 length: 15 residues. The CDR3 sequence: CASSRDTANTGELFF. The CDR3 DNA reads as TGTGCCAGCAGTCGGGACACCGCGAACACCGGGGAGCTGTTTTTT.

The sample holds one count of this clone. V and J are TRBV5-1 and TRBJ2-3; possibly TRBD2 for D (5 bases). CDR3 size: 16 residues. Germline V CDR1 and CDR2: SGHRS, YFSETQ. V was clipped by 4 bases and J by 0 bases, with 15 bases between them. This chain's CDR3 is CASSPSMRASTDTQYF. CDR3 in DNA: TGCGCCAGCAGCCCTTCTATGAGGGCGAGCACAGATACGCAGTATTTT.

In DNA, the CDR3 is TGCGCCAGCAGCCAACCCTCCCAGGGGAGGGAGCAGTACTTC. It codes for CASSQPSQGREQYF. V usage is TRBV4-1 and J usage is TRBJ2-7; D possibly matches TRBD1 or TRBD2 (6 bases each). V gave up 2 bases and J gave up 7 bases, with 15 bases separating them. Germline CDR1 and CDR2: MGHRA and YSYEKL. This CDR3 contains 14 residues.

The V and J genes are TRBV5-1 and TRBJ2-2, with D perhaps matching TRBD2 (6 bases). The V end was cut by 4 bases, the J end by 3 bases, with 19 bases between. Germline CDR1 SGHRS, CDR2 YFSETQ. The length of the CDR3 is 17 residues. Written as DNA, the CDR3 is TGCGCCAGCAGCCCTGTTGCGGGACTCCCCGACACCGGGGAGCTGTTTTTT. As protein: CASSPVAGLPDTGELFF.

This rearrangement joins TRBV19 to TRBJ1-2; 7 nucleotides line up with TRBD1. Germline V gene data show CDR1 as LNHDA and CDR2 as SQIVND (reference sequence). This CDR3 is 14 amino acids long. V trimming: 3 bases; J trimming: 6 bases; junction bases outside the gene matches: 7. CDR3 region: CASSIGTVTNGYTF. CDR3 bases: TGTGCCAGTAGTATTGGGACAGTAACTAATGGCTACACCTTC.

The chain carries TRBV29-1 and TRBJ2-1; D may be TRBD2 (6 bases). The length of the CDR3 is 15 residues. V lost 3 bases and J lost 2, with 14 bases in between. Germline V gene data show CDR1 as SQVTM and CDR2 as ANQGSEA. CDR3 nucleotide sequence: TGCAGCGTTGACGGAAAGACTAGACCCTACAATGAGCAGTTCTTC. Protein: CSVDGKTRPYNEQFF.

The chain links TRBV11-3 to TRBJ2-5; TRBD2 matches at 15 bases. The CDR3 runs 17 residues. Trimming cost V 5 bases and J 5 bases; bases outside gene matches: 9. The germline V gene encodes CDR1 SGHNT and CDR2 YENEEA. The CDR3 sequence: CASSGGLAGGGLETQYF. The DNA for the CDR3 is TGTGCCAGCAGCGGAGGACTAGCGGGAGGGGGCCTCGAGACCCAGTACTTC. The full variable domain, completed using reference TRBV11-3 and TRBJ2-5, is EAGVVQSPRYKIIEKKQPVAFWCNPISGHNTLYWYLQNLGQGPELLIRYENEEAVDDSQLPKDRFSAERLKGVDSTLKIQPAELGDSAVYLCASSGGLAGGGLETQYFGPGTRLLVL.

This clone was counted a few times. This sequence joins TRBV5-1 and TRBJ2-5; D is undetermined. The germline V gene encodes CDR1 SGHRS and CDR2 YFSETQ. Trimming left V 7 bases short and J 3 bases short, with 4 bases between. This CDR3 is 10 amino acids long. The CDR3 DNA is TGCGCCAGCGGCGAAGAGACCCAGTACTTC. Protein: CASGEETQYF.

The chain uses TRBV19 and TRBJ2-1; the D is unclear. CDR3 length equals 11 residues. Trimming cost V 6 bases and J 9 bases, with 9 bases left between them. Germline CDR1 is LNHDA and CDR2 is SQIVND (reference sequence). The CDR3 nucleotides read TGTGCCAGTAGGACCCCCCGTGAGCAGTTCTTC. Its protein product is CASRTPREQFF.

The genes are TRBV30 and TRBJ1-1; 7 bases agree with TRBD1. The V gene's germline CDR1 is GTSNPN and CDR2 SVGIG (reference sequence). This CDR3 is 13 amino acids long. V was pared by 5 bases and J by 4 bases, with 7 bases of the junction left unmatched. The CDR3 nucleotides read TGTGCCTGGGTAAGACAGGGTCGCACTGAAGCTTTCTTT. The encoded protein is CAWVRQGRTEAFF.

In nucleotides, the CDR3 is TGCGCCAGCAGCTTGGGGGCCCACAGCACAGATACGCAGTATTTT. Translated: CASSLGAHSTDTQYF. V gene TRBV5-1 combines with J gene TRBJ2-3, with D hard to call. Germline CDR1 is SGHRS and CDR2 is YFSETQ. V lost 0 bases, J lost 0 bases, and 8 bases lay in between. The length of the CDR3 is 15 residues.

V usage is TRBV6-6 and J usage is TRBJ2-5, with no clear D. V was clipped by 6 bases and J by 2 bases, with 16 bases between them. This CDR3 contains 15 residues. From germline, CDR1 is MNHNY and CDR2 SVGAGI (reference sequence). As DNA, the CDR3 is TGTGCCAGCAGCCCGACCCGTGGGGAACAAGAGACCCAGTACTTC. It yields the protein CASSPTRGEQETQYF.

The chain has TRBV19 and TRBJ1-5; D is unresolved. V was shortened by 3 bases and J by 5 bases, with 11 bases between the two germline ends. The CDR3 is made up of 14 amino acids. In germline, CDR1 is LNHDA, CDR2 SQIVND (reference sequence). DNA for the CDR3: TGTGCCAGTAGTATCGGGGAACGGGATCAGCCCCAGCATTTT. Residues: CASSIGERDQPQHF.

V usage is TRBV18 and J usage is TRBJ2-6, with a weak D call TRBD2 (5 bases). V was pared by 1 base and J by 0 bases, with 7 bases between. Germline V gene data show CDR1 as KGHSH and CDR2 as LQKENI. The CDR3 has 16 residues. For the CDR3, the DNA is TGTGCCAGCTCACCACGGGAGAGCTCTGGGGCCAACGTCCTGACTTTC. The encoded protein is CASSPRESSGANVLTF.

This clone was seen a single time. The V and J genes are TRBV5-4 and TRBJ1-2, with D maybe TRBD1 (6 bases). The germline V gene encodes CDR1 SGHNT and CDR2 YYREEE (reference sequence). Trimming cost V 4 bases and J 7 bases, with 14 bases left between them. The CDR3 consists of 13 residues. The CDR3 DNA is TGTGCCAGCAGCCTCCCGGACAGAGGTGGCTACACCTTC. It encodes CASSLPDRGGYTF.

CDR3 nucleotide sequence: TGTGCCAGCAGCCGAGGAGGGGATACGCAGTATTTT. Protein sequence: CASSRGGDTQYF. The chain combines TRBV11-1 with TRBJ2-3; tentative D call: TRBD2 (6 bases). This CDR3 has 12 amino acids. Germline V gene sequence: CDR1 SGHAT, CDR2 FQDESV (reference sequence). V was trimmed by 5 bases and J by 6 bases, leaving 9 bases between them. The complete variable domain, with remaining parts taken from reference TRBV11-1 and TRBJ2-3, reads EAEVAQSPRYKITEKSQAVAFWCDPISGHATLYWYRQILGQGPELLVQFQDESVVDDSQLPKDRFSAERLKGVDSTLKIQPAELGDSAMYLCASSRGGDTQYFGPGTRLTVL.

The chain couples TRBV5-1 to TRBJ2-5; perhaps TRBD1 as D (6 bases). V dropped 2 bases and J dropped 7 bases, with 24 bases sitting between them. The CDR3 has 17 amino acids. Germline-derived CDR1 and CDR2 are SGHRS and YFSETQ. CDR3 sequence reads: CASSLNPPGQNSVTQYF. The CDR3 region has the DNA TGCGCCAGCAGCTTAAATCCTCCTGGACAGAACTCGGTGACCCAGTACTTC.

This CDR3 is CASGLATGELFF. The CDR3 DNA sequence: TGTGCTAGTGGTTTGGCCACCGGGGAGCTGTTTTTT. The chain employs TRBV12-5 and TRBJ2-2, with D hard to call. Trimming removed 1 base at V and 4 bases at J, with 1 base between. This CDR3 is 12 amino acids long. Germline V gives CDR1 LGHNT, CDR2 FRNRAP.

In nucleotides, the CDR3 is TGCGCCAGCAGCGTCCTAGCGGACAATGAGCAGTTCTTC. It translates to CASSVLADNEQFF. This chain connects TRBV5-1 to TRBJ2-1, with 7 bases identical to TRBD2. J was trimmed by 5 bases and V by 4 bases; bases with no gene match: 3. CDR1 and CDR2 from the germline V gene are SGHRS and YFSETQ. The length of the CDR3 is 13 residues.

The chain has TRBV6-1 and TRBJ1-5; 7 bases are a match to TRBD1. Germline V gives CDR1 MNHNS, CDR2 SASEGT. The ends lost 5 bases at V and 1 base at J; junction bases unmatched: 5. The CDR3 sequence is 15 residues long. Here the CDR3 reads CASSKGQLSNQPQHF. Written as DNA, the CDR3 is TGTGCCAGCAGTAAGGGACAGCTCAGCAATCAGCCCCAGCATTTT.

J is TRBJ2-6 and V is TRBV2; no clear D gene. Germline V gene data show CDR1 as SNHLY and CDR2 as FYNNEI. This CDR3 spans 15 amino acids. Trimming pared 11 bases from V and 3 bases from J, leaving 17 bases between. CDR3 amino acids: CAGARGALGANVLTF. The DNA of the CDR3 is TGTGCCGGAGCACGAGGAGCGCTTGGGGCCAACGTCCTGACTTTC.

The chain recombines TRBV7-2 with TRBJ2-5, with 9 bases identical to TRBD2. V dropped 2 bases and J dropped 2; count of bases not matched to a gene: 3. The germline CDR1 and CDR2 sequences are SGHTA and FQGNSA. The length of the CDR3 is 15 residues. The CDR3 region has the DNA TGTGCCAGCAGCTTATACCTAGCGGGACAAGAGACCCAGTACTTC. Protein product: CASSLYLAGQETQYF.